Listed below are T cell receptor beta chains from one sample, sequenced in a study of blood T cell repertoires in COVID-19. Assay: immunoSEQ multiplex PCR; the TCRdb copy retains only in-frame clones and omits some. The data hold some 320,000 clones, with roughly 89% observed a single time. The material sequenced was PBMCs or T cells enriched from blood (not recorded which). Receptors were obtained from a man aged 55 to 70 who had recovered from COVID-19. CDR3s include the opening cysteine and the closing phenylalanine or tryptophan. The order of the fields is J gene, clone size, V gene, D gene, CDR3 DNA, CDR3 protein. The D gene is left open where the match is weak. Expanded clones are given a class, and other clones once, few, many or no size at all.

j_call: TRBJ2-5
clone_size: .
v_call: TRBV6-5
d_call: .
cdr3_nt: TGTGCCAGCAGTAGCGGAGGGAAGGAGACCCAGTACTTC
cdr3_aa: CASSSGGKETQYF

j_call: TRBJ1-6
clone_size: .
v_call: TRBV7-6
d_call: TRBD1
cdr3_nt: TGTGCCAGCAGCATAACCGGACAGGGCCTAAATTCACCCCTCCACTTT
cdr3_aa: CASSITGQGLNSPLHF

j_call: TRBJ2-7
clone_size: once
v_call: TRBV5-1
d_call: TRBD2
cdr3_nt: TGCGCCAGCAGCCCGGGTGGGACTAGCGGCTCCTACGAGCAGTACTTC
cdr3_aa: CASSPGGTSGSYEQYF

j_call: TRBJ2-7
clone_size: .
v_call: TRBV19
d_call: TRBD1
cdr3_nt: TGTGCCAGTAGGAGGACAGGGGGCTACGAGCAGTACTTC
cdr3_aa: CASRRTGGYEQYF

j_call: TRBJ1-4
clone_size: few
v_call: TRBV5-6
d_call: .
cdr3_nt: TGTGCCAGCAGCGACCGCACAGGGCTCACTAATGAAAAACTGTTTTTT
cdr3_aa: CASSDRTGLTNEKLFF

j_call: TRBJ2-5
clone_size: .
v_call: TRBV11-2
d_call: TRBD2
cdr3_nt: TGTGCCAGCAGCCCCCGACTAGCGGGAGGTAGGGAGACCCAGTACTTC
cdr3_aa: CASSPRLAGGRETQYF

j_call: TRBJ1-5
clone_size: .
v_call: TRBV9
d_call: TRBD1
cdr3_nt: TGTGCCAGCAGCGTCGGGACAGGGGATCAGCCCCAGCATTTT
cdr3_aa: CASSVGTGDQPQHF

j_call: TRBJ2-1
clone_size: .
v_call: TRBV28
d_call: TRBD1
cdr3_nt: TGTGCCAGCAGTTCGACAGGGACAACCTACAATGAGCAGTTCTTC
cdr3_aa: CASSSTGTTYNEQFF

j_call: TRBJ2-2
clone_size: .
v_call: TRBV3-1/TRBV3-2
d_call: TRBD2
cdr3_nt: TGTGCCAGCAGCCCTCGTAGTACCGAACTAGCGGGACACACCGGGGAGCTGTTTTTT
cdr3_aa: CASSPRSTELAGHTGELFF

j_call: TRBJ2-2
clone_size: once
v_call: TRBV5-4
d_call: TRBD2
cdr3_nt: TGTGCCAGCAGCTTCCTAGCGGGAGGAAGGACCGGGGAGCTGTTTTTT
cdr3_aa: CASSFLAGGRTGELFF

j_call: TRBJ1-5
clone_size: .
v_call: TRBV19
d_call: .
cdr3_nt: TGTGCCAGTAGTAGCCCCCGGGGGTCCAATCAGCCCCAGCATTTT
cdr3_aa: CASSSPRGSNQPQHF

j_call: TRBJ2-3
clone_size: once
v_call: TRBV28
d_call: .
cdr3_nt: TGTGCCAGCAGTTTGACAATAGATACGCAGTATTTT
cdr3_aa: CASSLTIDTQYF

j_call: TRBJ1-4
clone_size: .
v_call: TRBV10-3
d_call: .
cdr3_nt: TGTGCCATCAGCAGTACTGTCGGGGGTAATGAAAAACTGTTTTTT
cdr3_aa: CAISSTVGGNEKLFF

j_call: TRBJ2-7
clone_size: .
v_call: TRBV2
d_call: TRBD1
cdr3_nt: TGTGCCAGCAGTTATGCGTCCGACAGGGGGCACGAGCAGTACTTC
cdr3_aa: CASSYASDRGHEQYF

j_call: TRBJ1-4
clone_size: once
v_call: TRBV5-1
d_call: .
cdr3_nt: TGCGCCAGCAGCCCGGGGGGGACTAATGAAAAACTGTTTTTT
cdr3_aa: CASSPGGTNEKLFF

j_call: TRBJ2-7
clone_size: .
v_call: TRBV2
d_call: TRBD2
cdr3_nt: TGTGCCAGCATTGTCGGACTAGCGGGAGTGAACGAGCAGTACTTC
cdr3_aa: CASIVGLAGVNEQYF

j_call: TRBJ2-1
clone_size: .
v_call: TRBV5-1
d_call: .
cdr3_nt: TGCGCTACAGCAGGTGGAGCGGCAAGCTCCTACAATGAGCAGTTCTTC
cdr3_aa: CATAGGAASSYNEQFF

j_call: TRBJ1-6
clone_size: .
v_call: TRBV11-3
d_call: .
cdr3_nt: TGTGCCAGCAGCTTAGATCGTAAATCACCCCTCCACTTT
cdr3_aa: CASSLDRKSPLHF

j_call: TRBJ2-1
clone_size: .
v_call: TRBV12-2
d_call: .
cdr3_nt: TGTGCAAGTCGCTGTCCGGGACTAGCGGGAATCCCCTACAATGAGCAGTTCTTC
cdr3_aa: CASRCPGLAGIPYNEQFF

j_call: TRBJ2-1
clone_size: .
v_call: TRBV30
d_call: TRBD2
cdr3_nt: TGTGCCTGGAAAGCGGGAAGTAACAATGAGCAGTTCTTC
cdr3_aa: CAWKAGSNNEQFF

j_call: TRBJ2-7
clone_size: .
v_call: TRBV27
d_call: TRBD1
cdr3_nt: TGTGCCAGCAGTTTATTAGGGACAGGGAATTACGAGCAGTACTTC
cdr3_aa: CASSLLGTGNYEQYF

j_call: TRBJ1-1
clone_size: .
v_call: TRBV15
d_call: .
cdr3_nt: TGTGCCACCAGCAGAGATCCGACGGGGAACACTGAAGCTTTCTTT
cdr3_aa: CATSRDPTGNTEAFF

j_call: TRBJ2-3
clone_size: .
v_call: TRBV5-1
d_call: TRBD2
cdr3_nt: TGCGCCAGCAGCTTGAGACTAGCGGAGCTCGGCACAGATACGCAGTATTTT
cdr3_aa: CASSLRLAELGTDTQYF

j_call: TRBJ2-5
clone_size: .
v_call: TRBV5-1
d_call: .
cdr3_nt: TGCGCCAGCAGCTTGAGGGGGGGACAGGAAGAGACCCAGTACTTC
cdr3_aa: CASSLRGGQEETQYF

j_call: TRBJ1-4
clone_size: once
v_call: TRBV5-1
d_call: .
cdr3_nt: TGCGCCAGCAGCTTGGACAGGGTGGATGAAAAACTGTTTTTT
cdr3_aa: CASSLDRVDEKLFF

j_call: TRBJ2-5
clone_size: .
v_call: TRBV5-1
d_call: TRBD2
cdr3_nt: TGCGCCAGCAGAGCTCGACTAGCGGAAGAGACCCAGTACTTC
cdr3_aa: CASRARLAEETQYF

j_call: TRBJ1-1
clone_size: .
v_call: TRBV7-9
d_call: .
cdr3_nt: TGTGCCAGCAGCTTAGGGCAGAACACTGAAGCTTTCTTT
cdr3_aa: CASSLGQNTEAFF

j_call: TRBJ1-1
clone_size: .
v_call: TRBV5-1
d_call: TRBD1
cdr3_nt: TGCGCCAGCAGCTTGGACAGGGGGAGTACTGAAGCTTTCTTT
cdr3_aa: CASSLDRGSTEAFF

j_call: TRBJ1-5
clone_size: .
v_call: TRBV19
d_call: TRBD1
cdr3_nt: TGTGCCAGTAAAACAGGGGCGTATCAGCCCCAGCATTTT
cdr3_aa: CASKTGAYQPQHF

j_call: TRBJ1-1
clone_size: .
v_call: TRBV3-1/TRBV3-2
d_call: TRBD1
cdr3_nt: TGTGCCAGCAGCCAAGATCGCCCCCCGGACAGGGAGGAAGCTTTCTTT
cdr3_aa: CASSQDRPPDREEAFF

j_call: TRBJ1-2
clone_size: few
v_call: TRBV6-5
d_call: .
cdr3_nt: TGTGCCAGTCAGGCAGGGCCCATGGATGGCTACACCTTC
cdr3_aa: CASQAGPMDGYTF

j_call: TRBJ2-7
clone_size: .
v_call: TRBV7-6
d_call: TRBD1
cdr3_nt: TGTGCCAGCAGCTCGACAGGGCCTGGCGAGCAGTACTTC
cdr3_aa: CASSSTGPGEQYF

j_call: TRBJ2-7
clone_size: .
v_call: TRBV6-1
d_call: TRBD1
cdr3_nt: TGTGCCAGCAGTGAACAGGGACAGGGGTTCTACGAGCAGTACTTC
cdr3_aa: CASSEQGQGFYEQYF

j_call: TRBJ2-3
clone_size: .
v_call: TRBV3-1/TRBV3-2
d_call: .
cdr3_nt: TGTGCCAGCAGCCCGAGACTCTTGGCGTCCACAGATACGCAGTATTTT
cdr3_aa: CASSPRLLASTDTQYF

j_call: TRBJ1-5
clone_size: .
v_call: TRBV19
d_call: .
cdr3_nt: TGTGCCAGTAGCCCGAGCAGGGAAAGGGCTCAGCCCCAGCATTTT
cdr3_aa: CASSPSRERAQPQHF

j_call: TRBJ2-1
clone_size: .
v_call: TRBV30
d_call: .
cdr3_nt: TGTGCCTCAACTCAAACAGGGTTTAGGAGTAATGAGCAGTTCTTC
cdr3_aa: CASTQTGFRSNEQFF

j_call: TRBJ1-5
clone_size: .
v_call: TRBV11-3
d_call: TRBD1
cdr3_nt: TGTGCCAGCAGAACCCTAAGGACAGGGGGCGCGAATCAGCCCCAGCATTTT
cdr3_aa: CASRTLRTGGANQPQHF

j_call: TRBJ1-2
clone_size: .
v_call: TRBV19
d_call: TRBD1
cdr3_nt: TGTGCCAGTAGTATAGATCGGGACAGCTATGGCTACACCTTC
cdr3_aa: CASSIDRDSYGYTF

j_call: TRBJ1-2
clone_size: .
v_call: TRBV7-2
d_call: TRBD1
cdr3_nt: TGTGCCAGCAGCTTGGGGACAGCCCACTATGGCTACACCTTC
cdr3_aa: CASSLGTAHYGYTF

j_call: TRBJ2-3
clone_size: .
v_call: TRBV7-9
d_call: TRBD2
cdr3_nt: TGTGCCAGCAGCCACATAGCGGGATTGGCAGATACGCAGTATTTT
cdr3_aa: CASSHIAGLADTQYF

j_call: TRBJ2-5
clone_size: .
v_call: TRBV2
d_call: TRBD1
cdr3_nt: TGTGCCAGCAGTGACGGTATGACAGGGGAGACCCAGTACTTC
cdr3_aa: CASSDGMTGETQYF

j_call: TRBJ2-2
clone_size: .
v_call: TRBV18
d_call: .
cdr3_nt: TGTGCCAGCTCACCACCCGGGAACACCGGGGAGCTGTTTTTT
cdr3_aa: CASSPPGNTGELFF

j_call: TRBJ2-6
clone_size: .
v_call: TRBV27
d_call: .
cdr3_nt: TGTGCCAGCAGGTCCAGGGCGCCTGGGGCCAACGTCCTGACTTTC
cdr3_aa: CASRSRAPGANVLTF

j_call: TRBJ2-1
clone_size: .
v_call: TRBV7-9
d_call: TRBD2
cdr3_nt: TGTGCCAGCAGCTCCTTACTAGCGGGAGACCACAATGAGCAGTTCTTC
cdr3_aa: CASSSLLAGDHNEQFF